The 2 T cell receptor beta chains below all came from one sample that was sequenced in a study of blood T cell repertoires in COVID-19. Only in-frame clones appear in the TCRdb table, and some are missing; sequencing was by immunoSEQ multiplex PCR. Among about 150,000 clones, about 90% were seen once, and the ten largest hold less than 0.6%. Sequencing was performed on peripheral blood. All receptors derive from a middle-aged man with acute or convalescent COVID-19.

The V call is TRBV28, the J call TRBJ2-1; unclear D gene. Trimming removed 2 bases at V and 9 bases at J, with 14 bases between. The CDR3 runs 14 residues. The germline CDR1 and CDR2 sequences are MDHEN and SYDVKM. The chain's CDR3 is CASSLPPEYGEQFF. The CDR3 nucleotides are TGTGCCAGCAGTTTACCCCCCGAGTACGGTGAGCAGTTCTTC.

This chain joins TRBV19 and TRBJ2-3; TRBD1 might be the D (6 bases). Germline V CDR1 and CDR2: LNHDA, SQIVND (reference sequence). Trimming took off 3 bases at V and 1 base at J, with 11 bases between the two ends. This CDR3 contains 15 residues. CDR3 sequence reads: CASSILRQGTDTQYF. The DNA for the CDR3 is TGTGCCAGTAGTATCTTACGACAGGGCACAGATACGCAGTATTTT.